Each of the 27 T cell receptor beta chains below was sequenced from the same sample in a study of blood T cell repertoires in COVID-19. Clones were sequenced by immunoSEQ multiplex PCR, and TCRdb holds only the in-frame ones, with some missing. This table holds 200,000 to 250,000 clones, nearly 90% found once. The material sequenced was peripheral blood. These TCRs come from a woman aged 18-29 years who had recovered from COVID-19.

The chain links TRBV5-1 to TRBJ1-1; TRBD1 agrees at 8 bases. The ends lost 2 bases at V and 5 bases at J; junction bases unmatched: 8. Per the germline V gene, CDR1 is SGHRS and CDR2 is YFSETQ. This CDR3 has 15 amino acids. CDR3 coding DNA: TGCGCCAGCAGCTTTCAGGGGGCAGTTAGTACTGAAGCTTTCTTT. Amino acids: CASSFQGAVSTEAFF. Variable domain in full (rest from reference TRBV5-1 and TRBJ1-1): KAGVTQTPRYLIKTRGQQVTLSCSPISGHRSVSWYQQTPGQGLQFLFEYFSETQRNKGNFPGRFSGRQFSNSRSEMNVSTLELGDSALYLCASSFQGAVSTEAFFGQGTRLTVV.

The chain links TRBV6-4 to TRBJ2-1; 7 bases map to TRBD1. This CDR3 spans 16 amino acids. V lost 6 bases and J lost 4; bases outside the gene matches: 12. From germline, CDR1 is MRHNA and CDR2 SNTAGT. DNA of the CDR3: TGTGCCAGCAGCATGGATTGGACAGGTGGATACAATGAGCAGTTCTTC. Its translation is CASSMDWTGGYNEQFF.

The genes are TRBV7-2 and TRBJ1-6, with D hard to call. The CDR3 length is 14 residues. Deletions cut 4 bases from V and 5 bases from J, with 9 bases between. Germline V gene sequence: CDR1 SGHTA, CDR2 FQGNSA. The CDR3 loop is CASSSRLNNSPLHF. The CDR3 DNA reads TGTGCCAGCAGCTCCCGTTTAAATAATTCACCCCTCCACTTT.

V usage is TRBV7-9 and J usage is TRBJ1-1; D is unresolved. V was shortened by 4 bases and J by 5 bases, with 14 bases between the two germline ends. The CDR3 extends over 14 amino acids. Looked up from germline, CDR1 is SEHNR and CDR2 is FQNEAQ (reference sequence). CDR3 region: CASSSGGGLTEAFF. In DNA, the CDR3 is TGTGCCAGCAGCTCCGGAGGAGGGTTGACTGAAGCTTTCTTT.

This clone was seen once. The gene calls are TRBV5-1 and TRBJ2-2, with 8 bases that match TRBD1. CDR3 size: 16 residues. Per the germline V gene, CDR1 is SGHRS and CDR2 is YFSETQ. Trimming cost V 0 bases and J 0 bases; bases outside gene matches: 1. The CDR3 nucleotides read TGCGCCAGCAGCTTGGGGACAGGGCCGAACACCGGGGAGCTGTTTTTT. It codes for CASSLGTGPNTGELFF.

This chain links TRBV30 with TRBJ2-7; 10 nucleotides line up with TRBD2. The CDR3 runs 16 residues. Germline CDR1 reads GTSNPN; CDR2 reads SVGIG (reference sequence). V trimming: 2 bases; J trimming: 9 bases; junction bases outside the gene matches: 16. CDR3 protein: CAWSPTLLAGEGRQYF. The CDR3 region has the DNA TGTGCCTGGAGTCCCACGCTTCTAGCGGGAGAGGGTCGGCAGTACTTC.

CDR3 amino acids: CASSLRSNSYNEQFF. The CDR3 nucleotides read TGTGCCAGCAGCTTGAGAAGCAACTCCTACAATGAGCAGTTCTTC. The chain joins TRBV5-6 to TRBJ2-1, with unresolved D. Per the germline V gene, CDR1 is SGHDT and CDR2 is YYEEEE. Trimming left V 1 base short and J 0 bases short, with 8 bases between. CDR3 length: 15 residues.

This chain connects TRBV9 to TRBJ1-2; D may be TRBD1 (5 bases). The V and J ends lost 1 base and 5 bases respectively, with 12 bases between them. The CDR3 has 14 residues. Germline V gene data show CDR1 as SGDLS and CDR2 as YYNGEE. The DNA for the CDR3 is TGTGCCAGCAGCGTACGGGGGGGAGCTTATGGCTACACCTTC. Translation gives CASSVRGGAYGYTF.

This clone was recorded a few times. The V gene is TRBV27, the J gene TRBJ2-3; 9 nucleotides agree with TRBD1. J lost 8 bases, V lost 5 bases, and 14 bases had no gene match. Germline V gene sequence: CDR1 MNHEY, CDR2 SMNVEV (reference sequence). This CDR3 has 16 residues. The CDR3: CASSTLTGTGRSTQYF. The CDR3 DNA reads as TGTGCCAGCAGTACCCTAACCGGGACAGGGAGGAGTACGCAGTATTTT.

This clone was found once. The chain combines TRBV18 with TRBJ1-4; D is perhaps TRBD1 (6 bases). The CDR3 totals 15 residues. Trimming removed 6 bases at V and 5 bases at J, with 16 bases between. Germline-derived CDR1 and CDR2 are KGHSH and LQKENI. The CDR3 region is CASSPSGGQNEKLFF. The CDR3 coding sequence is TGTGCCAGCTCCCCTAGCGGGGGGCAGAATGAAAAACTGTTTTTT.

CDR3 sequence reads: CASGAGGPDTQYF. The CDR3 DNA follows: TGTGCCAGCGGGGCGGGAGGGCCCGATACGCAGTATTTT. This chain connects TRBV5-4 to TRBJ2-3; TRBD2 matches at 9 bases. CDR1 and CDR2 from the germline V gene are SGHNT and YYREEE (reference sequence). J was trimmed by 6 bases and V by 7 bases; bases with no gene match: 6. The CDR3 covers 13 residues.

The V gene is TRBV7-8, the J gene TRBJ2-3; perhaps TRBD2 as D (7 bases). Germline CDR1 SGHVS, CDR2 FQNEAQ. This CDR3 comprises 14 residues. The CDR3, as DNA: TGTGCAGCTTCTTTTGGGAGGGGGGCGGATACGCAGTATTTT. Protein: CAASFGRGADTQYF.

The chain uses TRBV6-5 and TRBJ1-2, with D possibly matching TRBD1 (6 bases). The CDR3 runs to 11 residues. The V and J ends lost 10 bases and 7 bases respectively, with 13 bases between them. CDR1 and CDR2 from the germline V gene are MNHEY and SVGAGI. The CDR3 protein is CATYREGGYTF. The CDR3 coding sequence is TGTGCCACCTACAGGGAGGGTGGCTACACCTTC.

The chain recombines TRBV24-1 with TRBJ2-2; D perhaps matches TRBD1 (5 bases). This CDR3 has 16 amino acids. With 0 bases removed from V and 4 bases from J, the gap between germline ends came to 11 bases. In germline, CDR1 is KGHDR, CDR2 SFDVKD. This CDR3 reads CATSDLRGLGTGELFF. CDR3 coding DNA: TGTGCCACCAGTGATTTGAGGGGTTTGGGCACCGGGGAGCTGTTTTTT.

This chain connects TRBV27 to TRBJ2-7, with a tentative D call TRBD2 (5 bases). The ends were cut back, 5 bases at V and 4 bases at J, with 18 bases in the middle. The CDR3 is 15 residues long. Germline V gene data show CDR1 as MNHEY and CDR2 as SMNVEV (reference sequence). In nucleotides, the CDR3 is TGTGCCAGCAGTCCCTTCCGGGATGCTTTATACGAGCAGTACTTC. Protein product: CASSPFRDALYEQYF.

The CDR3 coding sequence is TGTGCCAGCAGTTACTCGAAAACAGGGCAGCAGTTCTTC. Residues: CASSYSKTGQQFF. The chain is built from TRBV6-2 or TRBV6-3 and TRBJ2-1; TRBD1 might be the D (6 bases). The ends were cut back, 0 bases at V and 11 bases at J, with 11 bases in the middle. CDR3 length: 13 residues. In germline, CDR1 is MNHEY, CDR2 SVGEGT.

The gene calls are TRBV18 and TRBJ1-6; D perhaps matches TRBD1 (6 bases). The CDR3 loop spans 14 amino acids. Germline V gives CDR1 KGHSH, CDR2 LQKENI. Deletions cut 3 bases from V and 10 bases from J, with 13 bases between. CDR3 DNA: TGTGCCAGCTCACCGGGGGGGCAAGGATCACCCCTCCACTTT. Translated, it gives CASSPGGQGSPLHF.

The chain has TRBV7-2 and TRBJ2-1, with 8 bases aligning to TRBD2. The CDR3 totals 12 residues. Trimming at V came to 7 bases and at J to 9 bases, leaving 5 bases not matched to a gene. The germline V gene has CDR1 SGHTA and CDR2 FQGNSA. DNA of the CDR3: TGTGCCAGCACCCCCCGGGAGGGTGAGCAGTTCTTC. Translated, it gives CASTPREGEQFF.

The chain couples TRBV5-6 to TRBJ2-2, with D maybe TRBD1 (6 bases). This CDR3 comprises 14 residues. Looked up from germline, CDR1 is SGHDT and CDR2 is YYEEEE. V dropped 3 bases and J dropped 6 bases, with 12 bases sitting between them. CDR3 residues: CASSYPQGPGELFF. In DNA form, the CDR3 reads TGTGCCAGCAGCTATCCACAGGGACCCGGGGAGCTGTTTTTT.

This clone was detected once. This sequence joins TRBV7-3 and TRBJ2-3, with D unclear. V was trimmed by 2 bases and J by 1 base, leaving 13 bases between them. This CDR3 has 16 residues. Germline CDR1 SGHTA, CDR2 FQGTGA. CDR3 loop: CASSLAALARTDTQYF. DNA of the CDR3: TGTGCCAGCAGCTTAGCAGCCTTAGCCCGCACAGATACGCAGTATTTT.

This sequence joins TRBV14 and TRBJ2-7, with 8 bases that match TRBD2. V trimming: 4 bases; J trimming: 0 bases; junction bases outside the gene matches: 5. The CDR3 sequence is 15 residues long. Germline assignment: CDR1 SGHDN and CDR2 FVKESK. In DNA, the CDR3 is TGTGCCAGCAGCCCCGGACTAGCAGCCTCCTACGAGCAGTACTTC. Its protein is CASSPGLAASYEQYF.

The chain links TRBV7-9 to TRBJ2-1, with D possibly being TRBD1 (5 bases). Germline loops: CDR1 SEHNR, CDR2 FQNEAQ (reference sequence). V lost 5 bases and J 6 bases, leaving 20 bases between the germline ends. This CDR3 spans 16 amino acids. CDR3 residues: CASSLRTGAFINEQFF. The DNA of the CDR3 is TGTGCCAGCAGCCTTCGTACTGGGGCGTTTATCAATGAGCAGTTCTTC.

This chain links TRBV5-4 with TRBJ1-1, with a weak D call TRBD1 (5 bases). Germline V CDR1 and CDR2: SGHNT, YYREEE (reference sequence). The CDR3 totals 15 residues. The ends were cut back, 5 bases at V and 1 base at J, with 15 bases in the middle. The CDR3 region has the DNA TGTGCCAGCAGGGGTGCGGGGGATCAGAACACTGAAGCTTTCTTT. It is translated as CASRGAGDQNTEAFF.

The chain has TRBV4-3 and TRBJ2-1; 9 bases are shared with TRBD2. The CDR3 sequence is 15 residues long. J was trimmed by 7 bases and V by 1 base; bases with no gene match: 5. Germline V gives CDR1 LGHNA, CDR2 YSLEER. The CDR3 here is CASSQGSGSGNEQFF. The CDR3 DNA sequence: TGCGCCAGCAGCCAAGGTAGCGGGAGTGGAAATGAGCAGTTCTTC.

Points on this clone: Possible read error: a much larger clone is one base away. This sample also contains other DNA sequences that code for the same CDR3. The rearrangement links TRBV20-1 to TRBJ2-7, with D perhaps matching TRBD1 (6 bases). Germline V gene data show CDR1 as DFQATT and CDR2 as SNEGSKA (reference sequence). Trimming removed 3 bases from V and 5 bases from J, with 8 bases in between. The length of the CDR3 is 11 residues. CDR3 sequence reads: CSASRGNEQYF. The CDR3 coding sequence is TGCAGTGCTAGTAGGGGGAACGAGCAGTACTTC.

V and J are TRBV5-1 and TRBJ2-7, with D tentatively TRBD1 (6 bases). V was shortened by 2 bases and J by 5 bases, with 8 bases between the two germline ends. CDR3 size: 12 residues. CDR1 is SGHRS and CDR2 is YFSETQ in the germline V gene. The CDR3 DNA is TGCGCCAGCAGCTTACAGGGTAACGAGCAGTACTTC. It encodes CASSLQGNEQYF.

With respect to this clone: At one boundary the junction diverges from the germline segment, which might be a read error. The V gene is TRBV5-8, the J gene TRBJ1-1, with D tentatively TRBD1 (6 bases). Germline V CDR1 and CDR2: SGHTS, YDEGEE. The CDR3 is made up of 13 amino acids. In nucleotides, the CDR3 is TGTGCCAGCAGCCCGGGAGGGACACACAGGGATGACTTT. Translating it yields CASSPGGTHRDDF.